A single TCR beta chain is shown here with its context. Its antigen is undetermined. The sample originates from a study of PD-1 blockade in classical Hodgkin lymphoma. Study conclusions and caveats: Any patient who commenced nivolumab under 1 year after ASCT was excluded. Baseline diversity in complete responders resembled that of newly diagnosed patients.

Profiled with immunoSEQ multiplex PCR; TCRdb holds only in-frame clones, not every one. The sample lists about 24,000 clones, roughly four fifths occurring once. Time point in this sample: cycle 4 day 1 (C4D1), after less than 7 weeks of nivolumab. The patients all showed relapse after autologous stem cell transplantation, while their brentuximab vedotin exposure varied. This material consisted of peripheral blood mononuclear cells (PBMCs), taken before the fourth cycle of nivolumab. The sequence was collected from a human donor with classical Hodgkin lymphoma.

CDR3 bases: TGTGCCAGTAGTATAGAGATAGCCGGACTAGCGGGAGGCGATGAGCAGTTCTTC. It encodes CASSIEIAGLAGGDEQFF. This sequence joins TRBV19 and TRBJ2-1, with 14 bases aligning to TRBD2. The V segment lost 0 bases and the J segment 8 bases; nucleotides outside the gene matches: 9. CDR1 and CDR2 from the germline V gene are LNHDA and SQIVND (reference sequence). The length of the CDR3 is 18 residues.